The 26 T cell receptor beta chains presented below share a single source sample, sequenced in a study of T cells after yellow fever vaccination. TCRdb itself ran the 5' RACE reads through MiXCR, one entry per CDR3 protein. This table holds just over 250,000 distinct CDR3 sequences, around 4.9% found once. The input for sequencing was CD4+ T cells sorted from PBMCs, taken on the day of the yellow fever booster vaccination. The receptors were sampled from a man aged 18 to 29 who received the YFV17D yellow fever vaccine.

The chain combines TRBV20-1 with TRBJ1-3; possible D gene TRBD1, 5 bases. This CDR3 has 12 residues. The germline CDR1 and CDR2 sequences are DFQATT and SNEGSKA (reference sequence). The ends were cut back, 5 bases at V and 1 base at J, with 6 bases in the middle. In DNA, the CDR3 is TGCAGTGCTCAGGGTTCTGGAAACACCATATATTTT. Translated, it gives CSAQGSGNTIYF.

In this sample, this clonotype turned up many times. The rearrangement joins TRBV4-3 to TRBJ1-6, with D possibly being TRBD1 (5 bases). V lost 0 bases and J 11 bases, leaving 17 bases between the germline ends. This CDR3 has 16 residues. Germline V gene data show CDR1 as LGHNA and CDR2 as YSLEER. The CDR3 spells CASSQDPADTGTPLHF. The CDR3 bases are TGCGCCAGCAGCCAAGATCCGGCGGACACGGGGACACCCCTCCACTTT.

This clonotype was seen a handful of times. The J gene is TRBJ1-3, the V gene TRBV30; D is unresolved. CDR1 GTSNPN and CDR2 SVGIG come from the germline V gene (reference sequence). Trimming took 2 bases from V and 2 from J, leaving 4 bases between them. There are 12 residues in the CDR3. DNA for the CDR3: TGTGCCTGGAGTACCCCTGGAAACACCATATATTTT. Amino acid sequence: CAWSTPGNTIYF.

This clonotype was counted a few times. This sequence joins TRBV6-2 or TRBV6-3 and TRBJ2-5, with 7 bases matching TRBD1. Looked up from germline, CDR1 is MNHEY and CDR2 is SVGEGT. This CDR3 is built from 13 residues. The V and J ends lost 8 bases and 6 bases, in that order; junction bases with no gene match: 9. CDR3 sequence: CASAISGGKTQYF. The CDR3 region has the DNA TGTGCCAGCGCCATATCAGGGGGAAAGACCCAGTACTTC.

This chain links TRBV6-5 with TRBJ1-4, with 8 bases identical to TRBD1. The V segment lost 4 bases and the J segment 6 bases; nucleotides outside the gene matches: 7. The CDR3 runs to 15 residues. Germline CDR1 and CDR2: MNHEY and SVGAGI. CDR3 DNA sequence: TGTGCCAGCAGTTCACCGGGACAGGCGGATGAAAAACTGTTTTTT. It encodes CASSSPGQADEKLFF.

This clonotype has ten or more counts. This chain uses TRBV3-1 with TRBJ2-3; maybe TRBD2 (6 bases). This CDR3 has 13 residues. V was pared by 7 bases and J by 1 base, with 9 bases between. The germline V gene encodes CDR1 LGHDT and CDR2 YNNKEL (reference sequence). Here the CDR3 reads CASKASGTDTQYF. CDR3 bases: TGTGCCAGCAAGGCTAGCGGCACAGATACGCAGTATTTT.

This clonotype was picked up a small number of times. CDR3 protein: CASRSPVGEQYF. CDR3 DNA: TGTGCCAGCCGGAGCCCTGTGGGCGAGCAGTACTTC. The V and J genes are TRBV2 and TRBJ2-7; D remains unclear. This CDR3 is 12 amino acids long. V lost 8 bases, J lost 6 bases, and 14 bases lay in between. Germline values: CDR1 SNHLY, CDR2 FYNNEI.

This clonotype has a count of ten or more. In DNA form, the CDR3 reads TGCGCCAGCAGCCGCAAACTCAGTTCCGGGACAGCGACCAGATACAATGAGCAGTTCTTC. Translating it yields CASSRKLSSGTATRYNEQFF. The chain combines TRBV4-3 with TRBJ2-1; 7 nucleotides agree with TRBD1. CDR1 and CDR2 (germline): LGHNA, YSLEER. The CDR3 has 20 residues. Trimming took 4 bases from V and 4 from J; bases not matched to a gene: 22.

This clonotype has ten or more counts. This chain joins TRBV15 and TRBJ1-2; tentative D call: TRBD1 (5 bases). CDR1 and CDR2 from the germline V gene are LNHNV and YYDKDF (reference sequence). The CDR3 is made up of 12 amino acids. Trimming removed 0 bases at V and 8 bases at J, with 7 bases between. In nucleotides, the CDR3 is TGTGCCACCAGCAGAGAGGGGGAAGGCTACACCTTC. Translating it yields CATSREGEGYTF.

This clonotype was observed at least ten times. This sequence joins TRBV20-1 and TRBJ1-2; 7 positions agree with TRBD1. The ends lost 3 bases at V and 5 bases at J; junction bases unmatched: 3. CDR3 length: 12 amino acids. Germline V lookup: CDR1 DFQATT, CDR2 SNEGSKA (reference sequence). Here the CDR3 DNA reads TGCAGTGCTAGGACAGGGTGGTATGGCTACACCTTC. Amino acids: CSARTGWYGYTF.

This clonotype was observed at least ten times. The chain combines TRBV9 with TRBJ2-5; D possibly corresponds to TRBD2 (7 bases). This CDR3 comprises 16 residues. V lost 1 base to trimming and J lost 1 base, with 14 bases between them. CDR1 and CDR2 from the germline V gene are SGDLS and YYNGEE. The DNA for the CDR3 is TGTGCCAGCAGCGTATGGGAGGGGGGTTCCCAAGAGACCCAGTACTTC. Translated, it gives CASSVWEGGSQETQYF.

This clonotype has a handful of counts. V usage is TRBV15 and J usage is TRBJ2-7; a possible D gene is TRBD1 (6 bases). V lost 1 base to trimming and J lost 6 bases, with 19 bases between them. CDR3 size: 16 residues. Germline lookup yields CDR1 LNHNV and CDR2 YYDKDF (reference sequence). This CDR3 reads CATSRGGTGRGSEQYV. The CDR3 DNA follows: TGTGCCACCAGCAGAGGAGGGACGGGAAGGGGGTCCGAGCAGTACGTC.

The J gene is TRBJ2-1, the V gene TRBV20-1, with 9 bases matching TRBD1. The germline gives CDR1 DFQATT, CDR2 SNEGSKA (reference sequence). After removal of 4 bases from V and 7 bases from J, the junction contained 8 bases not matched to a gene. The CDR3 runs 14 residues. This chain's CDR3 is CSAIHRGRANEQFF. The CDR3 nucleotides are TGCAGTGCTATTCACAGGGGGCGGGCGAATGAGCAGTTCTTC.

This clonotype was detected a few times. The chain employs TRBV13 and TRBJ2-3; 9 nucleotides match TRBD1. The CDR3 consists of 14 residues. The ends lost 4 bases at V and 5 bases at J; junction bases unmatched: 4. Germline V gene sequence: CDR1 PRHDT, CDR2 FYEKMQ (reference sequence). CDR3 DNA: TGTGCCAGCAGCTCGGGACAGGGTGGAGATACGCAGTATTTT. Translation: CASSSGQGGDTQYF.

The table lists this clonotype with a few counts. CDR3 coding DNA: TGTGCCAGCAAAATAGCGGGGACAGCTAATGAAAAACTGTTTTTT. Translation: CASKIAGTANEKLFF. This chain joins TRBV7-8 and TRBJ1-4, with 7 bases identical to TRBD1. This CDR3 is 15 amino acids long. Trimming took 7 bases from V and 3 from J; bases not matched to a gene: 8. The germline gives CDR1 SGHVS, CDR2 FQNEAQ.

The chain combines TRBV4-1 with TRBJ2-1; the match to TRBD1 covers 11 bases. The CDR3 contains 17 residues. Per the germline V gene, CDR1 is MGHRA and CDR2 is YSYEKL. Germline trimming cut 1 base from V and 9 bases from J; bases unmatched to any gene: 11. The CDR3 nucleotides read TGCGCCAGCAGCCAAGTGATTGGACAGGGGGCGCAGGGTGAGCAGTTCTTC. Protein: CASSQVIGQGAQGEQFF.

The table lists this clonotype with a few counts. The chain recombines TRBV5-1 with TRBJ1-2; the match to TRBD1 covers 9 bases. The CDR3 is made up of 16 amino acids. The germline CDR1 and CDR2 sequences are SGHRS and YFSETQ. V was pared by 4 bases and J by 8 bases, with 15 bases of the junction left unmatched. In DNA, the CDR3 is TGCGCCAGCAGCCTACAAGGCAGGAGGACAGGGGACGGCTACACCTTC. Translating it yields CASSLQGRRTGDGYTF.

This clonotype was counted a few times. CDR3: CASSYGTLNQPQHF. Here the CDR3 DNA reads TGTGCCAGCAGTTACGGGACACTCAATCAGCCCCAGCATTTT. This chain connects TRBV28 to TRBJ1-5, with D perhaps TRBD1 (6 bases). CDR3 length equals 14 residues. Germline loops: CDR1 MDHEN, CDR2 SYDVKM. V lost 4 bases, J lost 3 bases, and 10 bases lay in between.

This clonotype was counted many times. The chain couples TRBV7-2 to TRBJ2-1; no definite D call. Looked up from germline, CDR1 is SGHTA and CDR2 is FQGNSA. The CDR3 totals 16 residues. With 4 bases removed from V and 1 base from J, the gap between germline ends came to 14 bases. The CDR3, as DNA: TGTGCCAGCAGCTCTTTGGTGCGCGTGTCCTACAATGAGCAGTTCTTC. Its translation is CASSSLVRVSYNEQFF.

The chain has TRBV14 and TRBJ1-4; no clear D gene. This CDR3 contains 15 residues. CDR1 and CDR2 from the germline V gene are SGHDN and FVKESK. With 0 bases removed from V and 2 bases from J, the gap between germline ends came to 7 bases. The DNA for the CDR3 is TGTGCCAGCAGCCAAGATCGGCAGACTAATGAAAAACTGTTTTTT. It specifies CASSQDRQTNEKLFF. The full variable domain, with the rest looked up from reference TRBV14 and TRBJ1-4, is EAGVTQFPSHSVIEKGQTVTLRCDPISGHDNLYWYRRVMGKEIKFLLHFVKESKQDESGMPNNRFLAERTGGTYSTLKVQPAELEDSGVYFCASSQDRQTNEKLFFGSGTQLSVL.

The V call is TRBV12-5, the J call TRBJ1-1; tentatively, D is TRBD1 (5 bases). The ends were cut back, 2 bases at V and 4 bases at J, with 11 bases in the middle. The CDR3 totals 14 residues. Looked up from germline, CDR1 is LGHNT and CDR2 is FRNRAP. The CDR3 protein is CASGLWGGSTEAFF. CDR3 coding DNA: TGTGCTAGTGGTTTGTGGGGGGGGTCCACTGAAGCTTTCTTT.

This clonotype has a count of ten or more. The V call is TRBV7-2, the J call TRBJ1-5; D gene unclear. CDR3 size: 13 residues. CDR1 and CDR2 from the germline V gene are SGHTA and FQGNSA. V was pared by 3 bases and J by 7 bases, with 10 bases between. CDR3 DNA sequence: TGTGCCAGCAGCTTTGGTAGGGAACAGCCCCAGCATTTT. It codes for CASSFGREQPQHF.

This clonotype was seen a handful of times. This chain joins TRBV5-1 and TRBJ1-3; the D gene is possibly TRBD1 (6 bases). Trimming left V 4 bases short and J 0 bases short, with 11 bases between. Germline V CDR1 and CDR2: SGHRS, YFSETQ. The CDR3 spans 15 residues. The CDR3, as DNA: TGCGCCAGCAGCAAAGGACAGCCCTCTGGAAACACCATATATTTT. Translating it yields CASSKGQPSGNTIYF.

Ten or more counts support this clonotype. V and J are TRBV18 and TRBJ1-6; no clear D gene. The CDR3 has 15 amino acids. Trimming removed 3 bases from V and 5 bases from J, with 11 bases in between. Germline loops: CDR1 KGHSH, CDR2 LQKENI. CDR3 in DNA: TGTGCCAGCTCACCCGGCGCAGGAGATAATTCACCCCTCCACTTT. This translates into CASSPGAGDNSPLHF.

The chain carries TRBV7-9 and TRBJ2-3, with D hard to call. Germline loops: CDR1 SEHNR, CDR2 FQNEAQ (reference sequence). This CDR3 spans 15 amino acids. Trimming removed 5 bases at V and 2 bases at J, with 14 bases between. The CDR3 spells CASSPGRDITDTQYF. The CDR3 nucleotides are TGTGCCAGCAGCCCTGGACGAGACATCACAGATACGCAGTATTTT.

Only a few counts were recorded for this clonotype. V and J are TRBV15 and TRBJ1-4; 7 positions agree with TRBD1. Germline assignment: CDR1 LNHNV and CDR2 YYDKDF (reference sequence). V was pared by 0 bases and J by 8 bases, with 3 bases of the junction left unmatched. The CDR3 contains 14 residues. CDR3 protein: CATSRELQGEKLFF. The DNA for the CDR3 is TGTGCCACCAGCAGAGAATTACAGGGGGAAAAACTGTTTTTT.